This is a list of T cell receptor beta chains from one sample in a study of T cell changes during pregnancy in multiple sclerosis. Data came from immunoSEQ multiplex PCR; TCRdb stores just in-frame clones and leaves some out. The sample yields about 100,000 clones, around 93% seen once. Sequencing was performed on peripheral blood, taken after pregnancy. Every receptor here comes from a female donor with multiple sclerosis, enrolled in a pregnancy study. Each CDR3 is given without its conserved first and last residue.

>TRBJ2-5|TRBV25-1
ASSESVVRETQY
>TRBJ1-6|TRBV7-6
ASSAISPLH
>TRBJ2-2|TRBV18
ASSRNREHTGELF
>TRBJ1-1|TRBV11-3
ASSFRSNTEAF
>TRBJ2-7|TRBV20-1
SAGDFYEQY
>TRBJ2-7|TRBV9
ASSPGDRMGEQY
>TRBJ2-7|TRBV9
ASSPTGLAASFEQY
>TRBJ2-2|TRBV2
ATFTLTSGMTGELF
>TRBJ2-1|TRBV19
ASSIEGLAGAEQF
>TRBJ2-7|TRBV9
ASSPRLAYSSYEQY
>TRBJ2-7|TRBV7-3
ASSPLAGGPGEQY
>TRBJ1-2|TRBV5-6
ASSLTRNYGYT
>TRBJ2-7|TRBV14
ASSQDLAGARTTKQY
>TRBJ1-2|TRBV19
ASQHQGADGYT
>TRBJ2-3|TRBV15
ATSRVTFTDTQY
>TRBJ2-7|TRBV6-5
ASSYGPLKGGEQY
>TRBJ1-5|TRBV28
ASIWTGGRIGNQPQH
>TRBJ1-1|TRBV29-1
SGGQGDTEAF
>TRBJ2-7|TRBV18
ASSPGQSYEQY
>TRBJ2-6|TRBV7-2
ASSSLTGTGANVLT
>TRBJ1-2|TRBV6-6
ASSQWTAGGYGYT
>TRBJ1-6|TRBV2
ASSQDSPLH